The 19 T cell receptor beta chains below were found in one sample sequenced in a study of naive and memory T cell subsets. TCR cDNA received a 3' ligated oligonucleotide that carried a UMI. The SP2 primer and nested alpha and beta constant region primers amplified ligated cDNA in four rounds. TCRdb re-called the 5' RACE reads through MiXCR, storing one row per CDR3 protein. The sample holds tens of thousands of distinct CDR3 sequences, around 7.7% seen once. These receptors came from a male donor in good health.

This clonotype was recorded many times. The chain couples TRBV12-3 or TRBV12-4 to TRBJ2-3, with D tentatively TRBD1 (6 bases). Trimming shortened V by 4 bases and J by 0 bases, and 8 bases separated the two germline ends. The CDR3 loop spans 14 amino acids. The CDR3 loop is CASSYTGSTDTQYF. The DNA for the CDR3 is TGTGCCAGCAGTTACACAGGGAGCACAGATACGCAGTATTTT.

This clonotype was detected ten times or more. The chain is built from TRBV20-1 and TRBJ1-4, with D unresolved. The germline CDR1 and CDR2 sequences are DFQATT and SNEGSKA (reference sequence). The CDR3 runs to 14 residues. Between the trimmed V and J ends, which lost 3 bases and 1 base, there was a span of 9 bases. CDR3 sequence reads: CSASRPGTNEKLFF. Here the CDR3 DNA reads TGCAGTGCTAGTCGTCCTGGAACTAATGAAAAACTGTTTTTT.

This clonotype was recorded many times. This chain connects TRBV2 to TRBJ2-1; TRBD2 agrees at 9 bases. Germline V gives CDR1 SNHLY, CDR2 FYNNEI. The V gene end was trimmed by 3 bases and the J gene end by 4 bases; junction bases not matched to a gene: 4. This CDR3 has 15 amino acids. CDR3 in DNA: TGTGCCAGCAGTGAGGGTAGCGGGGGATACAATGAGCAGTTCTTC. This gives the protein CASSEGSGGYNEQFF.

In this sample, this clonotype turned up many times. This sequence joins TRBV2 and TRBJ2-5; 11 positions match TRBD2. The trim removed 0 bases at V and 2 bases at J, leaving 17 bases unmatched. Germline loops: CDR1 SNHLY, CDR2 FYNNEI. This CDR3 is 21 amino acids long. The CDR3 reads CASSEALLAGGIIGLQETQYF. CDR3 DNA: TGTGCCAGCAGTGAAGCGCTTCTAGCGGGGGGCATCATAGGATTACAAGAGACCCAGTACTTC.

In its sample, this clonotype was seen many times. V is TRBV12-5 and J is TRBJ2-1; 8 nucleotides line up with TRBD2. The CDR3 is made up of 15 amino acids. Per germline, CDR1 LGHNT and CDR2 FRNRAP. Trimming removed 6 bases from V and 4 bases from J; junction bases left unmatched: 8. The CDR3 reads CASGVASGLYNEQFF. The DNA of the CDR3 is TGTGCTAGTGGCGTCGCTAGCGGGTTATACAATGAGCAGTTCTTC. The variable domain in full, completed from reference TRBV12-5 and TRBJ2-1, reads DARVTQTPRHKVTEMGQEVTMRCQPILGHNTVFWYRQTMMQGLELLAYFRNRAPLDDSGMPKDRFSAEMPDATLATLKIQPSEPRDSAVYFCASGVASGLYNEQFFGPGTRLTVL.

This chain joins TRBV29-1 and TRBJ2-2, with 7 bases that match TRBD1. Germline CDR1 is SQVTM and CDR2 is ANQGSEA. This CDR3 region has 16 residues. Trimming at V came to 4 bases and at J to 4 bases, leaving 12 bases not matched to a gene. The CDR3 reads CSVGAPRQGATGELFF. Here the CDR3 DNA reads TGCAGCGTTGGGGCCCCCAGACAGGGTGCCACCGGGGAGCTGTTTTTT.

For this clonotype: A much bigger clone sits one base away, suggesting this may be a read error. The chain combines TRBV7-9 with TRBJ1-1; no firm D call. Germline V gene sequence: CDR1 SEHNR, CDR2 FQNEAQ (reference sequence). Between the trimmed V and J ends, which lost 8 bases and 5 bases, there was a span of 15 bases. This CDR3 has 13 residues. This CDR3 reads CASAMGLWTEAFF. CDR3 in DNA: TGTGCCAGCGCCATGGGCCTTTGGACTGAAGCTTTCTTT.

This chain links TRBV29-1 with TRBJ2-1, with D possibly called TRBD1 or TRBD2 (5 bases each). This CDR3 has 16 amino acids. V gave up 0 bases and J gave up 0 bases, with 12 bases separating them. CDR1 SQVTM and CDR2 ANQGSEA come from the germline V gene. CDR3 in amino acids: CSVEDYGASSYNEQFF. The CDR3 region has the DNA TGCAGCGTTGAAGATTACGGGGCATCCTCCTACAATGAGCAGTTCTTC.

This clonotype turned up a few times. This chain links TRBV19 with TRBJ2-7; 9 bases are a match to TRBD2. Germline CDR1 reads LNHDA; CDR2 reads SQIVND (reference sequence). V was clipped by 4 bases and J by 7 bases; unmatched bases: 8. This CDR3 comprises 14 residues. The chain's CDR3 is CASSSGRAAGEQYF. As DNA, the CDR3 is TGTGCCAGTAGTAGCGGGAGGGCCGCTGGGGAGCAGTACTTC.

This clonotype was detected a few times. The V call is TRBV29-1, the J call TRBJ1-1, with TRBD1 as a possible D gene (6 bases). Germline assignment: CDR1 SQVTM and CDR2 ANQGSEA. V gave up 2 bases and J gave up 6 bases, with 7 bases separating them. CDR3 length: 11 amino acids. The CDR3 spells CSVERGAEAFF. The CDR3 nucleotides are TGCAGCGTTGAAAGGGGGGCTGAAGCTTTCTTT.

This clonotype occurred a few times. This rearrangement joins TRBV19 to TRBJ2-7; 8 positions match TRBD2. The ends lost 6 bases at V and 5 bases at J; junction bases unmatched: 12. Germline values: CDR1 LNHDA, CDR2 SQIVND (reference sequence). The CDR3 covers 15 residues. The CDR3 loop is CASSGRGRAPDEQYF. The DNA for the CDR3 is TGTGCCAGTAGCGGGAGGGGGAGGGCCCCCGACGAGCAGTACTTC.

The table lists this clonotype with many counts. This chain connects TRBV7-2 to TRBJ1-2, with 8 bases identical to TRBD1. The CDR3 is made up of 15 amino acids. Germline trimming cut 3 bases from V and 4 bases from J; bases unmatched to any gene: 7. The germline V gene encodes CDR1 SGHTA and CDR2 FQGNSA. For the CDR3, the DNA is TGTGCCAGCAGCTTCGACAGGGGCGCACGCTATGGCTACACCTTC. The encoded protein is CASSFDRGARYGYTF.

There are a few counts of this clonotype. The chain couples TRBV4-1 to TRBJ1-1, with 8 bases identical to TRBD1. J was trimmed by 1 base and V by 1 base; bases with no gene match: 5. Germline V gene sequence: CDR1 MGHRA, CDR2 YSYEKL. The CDR3 has 16 residues. Here the CDR3 reads CASSQGTGWENTEAFF. CDR3 bases: TGCGCCAGCAGCCAAGGGACAGGGTGGGAGAACACTGAAGCTTTCTTT.

This clonotype was counted ten times or more. The chain has TRBV6-5 and TRBJ2-2, with a tentative D call TRBD2 (7 bases). Trimming cost V 9 bases and J 6 bases, with 17 bases left between them. Germline-derived CDR1 and CDR2 are MNHEY and SVGAGI. This CDR3 is built from 14 residues. The CDR3 spells CASEGGATAGELFF. CDR3 nucleotide sequence: TGTGCCAGTGAGGGGGGGGCTACGGCCGGGGAGCTGTTTTTT.

As for this clonotype: This may be a read error: a much more frequent sequence differs by one nucleotide. CDR3 in amino acids: CSVGGQGVLRQYF. CDR3 nucleotides: TGCAGCGTTGGGGGACAGGGGGTGTTAAGGCAGTACTTC. The V call is TRBV29-1, the J call TRBJ2-7; 11 bases line up with TRBD1. The trim removed 4 bases at V and 9 bases at J, leaving 8 bases unmatched. The CDR3 sequence is 13 residues long. CDR1 and CDR2 (germline): SQVTM, ANQGSEA.

A single count supports this clonotype. A much larger clonotype is one base distant, so this may be a read error. A read error is likely, as this CDR3 ends without the conserved phenylalanine or tryptophan. The chain is built from TRBV7-2 and TRBJ2-5; TRBD1 is a possible D gene (5 bases). Germline CDR1 reads SGHTA; CDR2 reads FQGNSA. CDR3 length equals 12 residues. V shed 7 bases and J shed 11 bases, with 17 bases lying between them. The CDR3 DNA reads TGTGCCAGCAACCCCGATGGGGCCCTTCAGTACTTA. It is translated as CASNPDGALQYL.

This clonotype was seen repeatedly, ten times or more. In DNA form, the CDR3 reads TGTGCCATCCAGGCGCTGGGGCGTCTGTATGGCAATGAGCAGTTCTTC. Protein product: CAIQALGRLYGNEQFF. The rearrangement uses TRBV2 and TRBJ2-1, with D perhaps matching TRBD1 (5 bases). The CDR3 contains 16 residues. Germline V gene lookup returns CDR1 SNHLY and CDR2 FYNNEI. V lost 10 bases, J lost 6 bases, and 25 bases lay in between.

The rearrangement joins TRBV5-6 to TRBJ1-6; possibly TRBD1 for D (5 bases). The V gene's germline CDR1 is SGHDT and CDR2 YYEEEE. The length of the CDR3 is 17 residues. Trimming left V 2 bases short and J 0 bases short, with 12 bases between. As DNA, the CDR3 is TGTGCCAGCAGCTTAGGGACTAAGAGCTCCTATAATTCACCCCTCCACTTT. Encoded protein: CASSLGTKSSYNSPLHF. Supplemented by reference TRBV5-6 and TRBJ1-6, the full variable domain reads DAGVTQSPTHLIKTRGQQVTLRCSPKSGHDTVSWYQQALGQGPQFIFQYYEEEERQRGNFPDRFSGHQFPNYSSELNVNALLLGDSALYLCASSLGTKSSYNSPLHFGNGTRLTVT.

This chain connects TRBV6-2 or TRBV6-3 to TRBJ2-7; D may be TRBD1 or TRBD2 (5 bases each). V gave up 4 bases and J gave up 2 bases, with 12 bases separating them. Germline-derived CDR1 and CDR2 are MNHEY and SVGEGT. The CDR3 is 14 residues long. CDR3 sequence: CASSSLTGPYEQYF. The CDR3 DNA sequence: TGTGCCAGCAGTTCCCTCACGGGGCCCTACGAGCAGTACTTC.